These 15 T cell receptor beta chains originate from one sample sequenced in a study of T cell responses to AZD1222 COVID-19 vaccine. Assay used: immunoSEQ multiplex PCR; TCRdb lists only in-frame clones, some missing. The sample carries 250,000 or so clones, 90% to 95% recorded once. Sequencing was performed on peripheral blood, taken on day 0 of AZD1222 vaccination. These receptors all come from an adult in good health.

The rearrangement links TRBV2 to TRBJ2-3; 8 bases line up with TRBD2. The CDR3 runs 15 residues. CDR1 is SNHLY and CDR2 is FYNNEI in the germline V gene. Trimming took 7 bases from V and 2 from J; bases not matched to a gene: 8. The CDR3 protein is CASKEGLAFTDTQYF. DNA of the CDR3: TGTGCCAGCAAAGAAGGACTAGCTTTCACAGATACGCAGTATTTT.

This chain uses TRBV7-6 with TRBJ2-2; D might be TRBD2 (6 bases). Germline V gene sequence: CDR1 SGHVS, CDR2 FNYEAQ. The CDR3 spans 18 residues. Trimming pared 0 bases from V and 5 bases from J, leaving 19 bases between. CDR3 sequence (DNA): TGTGCCAGCAGCTTAGCGGCCCCATGGAGGGAGTTTACCGGGGAGCTGTTTTTT. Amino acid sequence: CASSLAAPWREFTGELFF.

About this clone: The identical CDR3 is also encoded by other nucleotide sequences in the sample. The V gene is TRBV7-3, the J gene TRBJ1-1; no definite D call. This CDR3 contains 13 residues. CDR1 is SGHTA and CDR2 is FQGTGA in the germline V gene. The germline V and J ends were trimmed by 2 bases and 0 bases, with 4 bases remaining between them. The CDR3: CASSLRMNTEAFF. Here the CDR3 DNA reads TGTGCCAGCAGCTTACGCATGAACACTGAAGCTTTCTTT.

The CDR3 DNA follows: TGTGCCAGCAGCCTGGGGGCCTACGAGCAGTACTTC. Protein: CASSLGAYEQYF. The genes are TRBV7-8 and TRBJ2-7; TRBD1 or TRBD2 may be the D gene (5 bases each). V was trimmed by 5 bases and J by 2 bases, leaving 7 bases between them. The CDR3 has 12 residues. The germline gives CDR1 SGHVS, CDR2 FQNEAQ.

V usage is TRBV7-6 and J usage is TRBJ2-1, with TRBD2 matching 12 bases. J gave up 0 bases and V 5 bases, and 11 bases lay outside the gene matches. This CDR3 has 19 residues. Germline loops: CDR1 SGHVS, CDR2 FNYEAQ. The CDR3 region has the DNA TGTGCCAGCAGCCCCGGACTAGCGGGGTGGGGGGGCTCCTACAATGAGCAGTTCTTC. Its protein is CASSPGLAGWGGSYNEQFF.

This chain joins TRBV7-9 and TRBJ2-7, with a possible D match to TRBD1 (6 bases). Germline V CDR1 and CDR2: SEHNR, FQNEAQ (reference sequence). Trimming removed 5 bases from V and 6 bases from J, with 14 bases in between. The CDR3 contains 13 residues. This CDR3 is CASSPDSLREQYF. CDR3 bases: TGTGCCAGCAGCCCGGACAGCCTGCGCGAGCAGTACTTC.

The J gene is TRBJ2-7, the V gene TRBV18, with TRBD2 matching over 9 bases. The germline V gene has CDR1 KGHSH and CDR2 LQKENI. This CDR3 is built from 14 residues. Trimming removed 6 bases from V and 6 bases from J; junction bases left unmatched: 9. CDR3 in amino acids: CASSPTSGLGEQYF. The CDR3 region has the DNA TGTGCCAGCTCTCCAACTAGCGGGTTAGGCGAGCAGTACTTC.

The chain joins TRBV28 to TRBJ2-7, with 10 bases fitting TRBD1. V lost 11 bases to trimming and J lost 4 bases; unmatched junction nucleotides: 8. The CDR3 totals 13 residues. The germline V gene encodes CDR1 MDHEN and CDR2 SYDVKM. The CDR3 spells CAARGTGVYEQYF. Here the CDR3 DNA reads TGTGCCGCCCGGGGGACAGGGGTTTACGAGCAGTACTTC.

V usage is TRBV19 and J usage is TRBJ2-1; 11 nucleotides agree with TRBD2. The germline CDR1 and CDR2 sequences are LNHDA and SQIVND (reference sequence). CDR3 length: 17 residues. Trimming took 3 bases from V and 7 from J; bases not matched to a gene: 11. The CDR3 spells CASSIGGGTSGKNEQFF. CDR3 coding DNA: TGTGCCAGTAGTATCGGCGGCGGGACTAGCGGAAAAAATGAGCAGTTCTTC.

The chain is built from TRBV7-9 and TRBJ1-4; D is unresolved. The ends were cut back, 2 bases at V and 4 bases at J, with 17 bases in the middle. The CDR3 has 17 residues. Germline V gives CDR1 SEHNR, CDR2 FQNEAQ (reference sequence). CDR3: CASSLRWSAGSNEKLFF. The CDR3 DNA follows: TGTGCCAGCAGCTTAAGATGGTCGGCAGGTAGTAATGAAAAACTGTTTTTT.

The CDR3 loop reads CASSLGETGGVRGYTF. CDR3 nucleotides: TGTGCCAGCAGCTTAGGGGAGACAGGGGGCGTCCGGGGCTACACCTTC. This chain uses TRBV7-9 with TRBJ1-2; 10 bases match TRBD1. The germline CDR1 and CDR2 sequences are SEHNR and FQNEAQ (reference sequence). Trimming took 1 base from V and 8 from J; bases not matched to a gene: 10. This CDR3 has 16 amino acids.

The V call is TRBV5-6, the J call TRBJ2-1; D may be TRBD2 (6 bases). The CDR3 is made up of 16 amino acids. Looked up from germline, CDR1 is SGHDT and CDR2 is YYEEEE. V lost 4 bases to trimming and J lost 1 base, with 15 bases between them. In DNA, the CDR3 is TGTGCCAGCAGCGGCCCGTTTGGGGGGTCCTACAATGAGCAGTTCTTC. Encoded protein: CASSGPFGGSYNEQFF.

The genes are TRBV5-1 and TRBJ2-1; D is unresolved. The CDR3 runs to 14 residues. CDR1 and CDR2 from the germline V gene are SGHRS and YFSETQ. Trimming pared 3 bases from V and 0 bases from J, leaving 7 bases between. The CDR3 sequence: CASSSDPSYNEQFF. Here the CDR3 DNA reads TGCGCCAGCAGCTCTGACCCCTCCTACAATGAGCAGTTCTTC.

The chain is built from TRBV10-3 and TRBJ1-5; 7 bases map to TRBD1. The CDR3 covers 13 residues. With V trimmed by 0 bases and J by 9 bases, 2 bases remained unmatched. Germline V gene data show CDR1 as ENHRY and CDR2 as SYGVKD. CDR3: CAISESTGTPQHF. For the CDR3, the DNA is TGTGCCATCAGTGAGTCGACAGGGACGCCCCAGCATTTT.

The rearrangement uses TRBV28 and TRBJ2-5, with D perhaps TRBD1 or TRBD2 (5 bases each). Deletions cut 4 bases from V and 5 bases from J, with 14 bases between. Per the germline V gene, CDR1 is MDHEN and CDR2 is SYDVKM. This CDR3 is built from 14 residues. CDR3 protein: CASSSPGREETQYF. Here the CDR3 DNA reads TGTGCCAGCAGTTCTCCGGGACGCGAGGAGACCCAGTACTTC.